This T cell receptor beta chain emerged from a study of OX40 agonist ivuxolimab in advanced cancers. Looking at the study overall: Ivuxolimab was an agonistic, fully human IgG2 monoclonal antibody directed against OX40 (CD134), a costimulatory receptor. Intravenous ivuxolimab was administered to patients every 2 weeks at six dose levels: 0.01, 0.1, 0.3, 1.5, 3 and 10 mg/kg. Of the roughly 50 dose-escalation patients, hepatocellular carcinoma was present in about 19, melanoma in approximately 15, renal cell carcinoma in 9 and head and neck cancer in 9. In the dose-escalation cohort, approximately 80% of patients were male, and the mean age was 60 years with a range of roughly 20 to 80. Prior anti-PD-1, anti-PD-L1 or anti-CTLA-4 therapy was permitted, and checkpoint inhibitors had been received by about 37% of dose-escalation patients. Three dose-escalation patients achieved partial responses, one with hepatocellular carcinoma and two with cutaneous melanoma. The point of sequencing TCRbeta in the periphery was to test whether ivuxolimab changed TCR sequence diversity and drove clonal T-cell expansion. The paper describes the monotherapy dose-escalation part (N of about 50 patients) of the phase I trial of ivuxolimab.

Here is what the overall study found, with its caveats: In partial responders in the 0.1-3.0 mg/kg groups, normalized peripheral clonal expansion was found to be among the lowest, especially among CD8+ T cells. The antigen specificity of the clonally expanded peripheral T cells was not determined. At doses of 0.1 to 3.0 mg/kg, clonal expansion of both CD4+ and CD8+ blood T cells was observed from baseline to week 6. After ivuxolimab, more expanded clones were found on average in CD8+ T cells than in CD4+ T cells. Low levels of normalized T-cell clonal expansion were also seen in some patients who did not respond.

Genomic DNA was extracted from sorted cells for sequencing of the TCRbeta CDR3 region. The immunoSEQ Assay was used to sequence the TCRbeta CDR3 regions. TCRdb obtained this table from immuneACCESS and retained in-frame rearrangements with V and J assigned. These tables miss some clones; where compared with another copy, unresolved V genes account for less than half of the shortfall, and the remainder is unexplained. This sample has roughly 76,000 clones in its table, and 86% of those were observed once. The ten largest clonotypes hold approximately 8% of the sample. The trial excluded patients who had a history of autoimmune disease or were on systemic immunosuppression. In every dose cohort, peripheral blood was drawn for TCR sequencing at baseline, cycle 4 day 1, and cycle 7 day 1. Samples were obtained from an open-label, multicenter, first-in-human phase I dose-escalation trial of ivuxolimab. The trial enrolled adults with locally advanced or metastatic head and neck squamous cell, hepatocellular, melanoma or renal cell carcinoma. Before TCR sequencing, CD4+ T cells and CD8+ T cells from peripheral blood were sorted into separate populations.

For this clone: What antigen it recognizes has not been identified. It has no much larger one-base neighbor in the sample; base qualities were not kept.

V and J are trimmed by 4 bases and 5 bases, and the gene matches miss 7 bases of the junction. From the cysteine through the phenylalanine, the CDR3 covers 15 amino acids. Solely the CDR3 DNA is kept, with 45 bases framed from the first base. The germline V gene yields MNHEY for CDR1 and SVGAGI for CDR2. The sequence is built from TRBV6-5 and TRBJ2-3; TRBD2 lines up with 9 middle nucleotides. Sample: CD4+ or CD8+ T cells sorted from blood, taken in a trial of the OX40 agonist ivuxolimab. This TCR derives from an adult with an advanced solid tumor such as melanoma, head and neck, liver or kidney cancer. The CDR3 reads as follows: CASSSLSGRGDTQYF. Read as DNA, the sequence is TGTGCCAGCAGTTCTCTTAGCGGGAGAGGAGATACGCAGTATTTT.